This T cell receptor beta chain was sequenced for a study of shared clonotypes between healthy human individuals. Whole-study context: The donor group consisted of a couple of women and three men, aged 18 to 49.

CDR1 and CDR2 from the germline V gene are SGHRS and YFSETQ. CDR3 length equals 14 residues. J gave up 5 bases and V 1 base, and 5 bases lay outside the gene matches. This clone was recorded many times. This specimen includes other DNA sequences encoding the same CDR3. The donors, all of them Caucasian adults, lived in Nashville, Tennessee. Genomic DNA, for the unsorted samples, came from 80 million to 100 million PBMCs. Around 310 ng DNA, roughly 30,000 T cell genomes, went into unsorted PBMC replicate PCRs. Using immunoSEQ multiplex PCR, the repertoire was profiled, and TCRdb retains in-frame clones only, with some absent. The sample includes some 530,000 clones, approximately 78% of them seen just once.

What was sequenced was PBMCs. The chain joins TRBV5-1 to TRBJ2-7, with 8 bases that match TRBD1. The receptor was isolated from a middle-aged woman in good health. Some clones in this sample may be carry-over from other donors' samples. For the CDR3, the DNA is TGCGCCAGCAGCTTGACAGGGGGGCTGGACGAGCAGTACTTC. The encoded protein is CASSLTGGLDEQYF.